This T cell receptor (beta chain) was identified in a study of T-cell reconstitution after alpha-beta-depleted transplantation in children. Study-wide findings and caveats: About two months after transplant, alpha-beta T cells reportedly came from several hundred expanded graft clones. Some patients owed their high day-60 TCRbeta diversity to surviving recipient T cells and thymic progenitors.

The germline CDR1 and CDR2 sequences are MDHEN and SYDVKM. There are 13 residues in the CDR3. V dropped 9 bases and J dropped 1 base, with 9 bases sitting between them. This clonotype came up many times. What it binds is not known. Unique molecular identifiers featured in how the TCRbeta library was prepared. From the PCR reads, TCRdb called clonotypes with MiXCR, one entry per CDR3 protein. Of 200,000 to 250,000 distinct CDR3 sequences in the sample, around 7.8% are singletons; the top ten hold approximately 6%. The source was PBMCs, mostly from graft donor cells, collected 180 days after TCRalphabeta/CD19-depleted stem cell transplant. This clonotype was sampled from a male patient between 10 and 17 years old who had a stem cell transplant for acute lymphoblastic leukemia, so the T cells may come from the graft donor. The chain has TRBV28 and TRBJ2-2; weak D call: TRBD2 (6 bases). CDR3 amino acids: CASWGENTGELFF. For the CDR3, the DNA is TGTGCCAGTTGGGGGGAGAACACCGGGGAGCTGTTTTTT. Based on the CDR3 plus reference TRBV28 and TRBJ2-2, the full variable domain is DVKVTQSSRYLVKRTGEKVFLECVQDMDHENMFWYRQDPGLGLRLIYFSYDVKMKEKGDIPEGYSVSREKKERFSLILESASTNQTSMYLCASWGENTGELFFGEGSRLTVL.